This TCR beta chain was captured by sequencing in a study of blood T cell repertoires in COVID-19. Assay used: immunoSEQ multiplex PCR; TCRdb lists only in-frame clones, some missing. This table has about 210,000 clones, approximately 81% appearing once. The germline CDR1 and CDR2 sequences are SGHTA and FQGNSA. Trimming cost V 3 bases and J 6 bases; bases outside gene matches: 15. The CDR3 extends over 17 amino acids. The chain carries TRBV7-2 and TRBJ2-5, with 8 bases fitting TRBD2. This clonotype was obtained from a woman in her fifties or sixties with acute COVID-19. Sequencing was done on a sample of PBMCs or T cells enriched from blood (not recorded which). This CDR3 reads CASSFLSGAGGAQTQYF. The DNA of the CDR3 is TGTGCCAGCAGCTTTTTGTCAGGGGCCGGGGGGGCACAGACCCAGTACTTC.